This TCR beta chain was observed in a study of T cells in women clearing cervical HPV infection. Whole-study context: Cases: HPV16-related CIN3 or worse on histology, a couple of invasive cancers. Case blood was drawn a median about 160 days after lesion detection.

As regards this clone: The read stops 3 residues short of the end of the CDR3; the missing end is completed from the germline J gene.

CDR1 SEHNR and CDR2 FQNEAQ come from the germline V gene (reference sequence). CDR3 length: 15 amino acids. Assay used: immunoSEQ multiplex PCR; TCRdb lists only in-frame clones, some missing. The repertoire shows tens of thousands of clones; the top ten hold 0.95% to 1.5%. This TCR was sampled from a woman aged 18-70 years with a cervical HPV16 infection that either progressed to CIN3+ or cleared (not recorded which). Material: blood buffy coat. The chain joins TRBV7-9 to TRBJ1-2, with a possible D match to TRBD1 (6 bases). CDR3 region: CASRRIRDNSYDYTF. Incomplete CDR3 DNA: TGTGCCAGCAGACGAATTAGGGACAACTCCTACGAC.